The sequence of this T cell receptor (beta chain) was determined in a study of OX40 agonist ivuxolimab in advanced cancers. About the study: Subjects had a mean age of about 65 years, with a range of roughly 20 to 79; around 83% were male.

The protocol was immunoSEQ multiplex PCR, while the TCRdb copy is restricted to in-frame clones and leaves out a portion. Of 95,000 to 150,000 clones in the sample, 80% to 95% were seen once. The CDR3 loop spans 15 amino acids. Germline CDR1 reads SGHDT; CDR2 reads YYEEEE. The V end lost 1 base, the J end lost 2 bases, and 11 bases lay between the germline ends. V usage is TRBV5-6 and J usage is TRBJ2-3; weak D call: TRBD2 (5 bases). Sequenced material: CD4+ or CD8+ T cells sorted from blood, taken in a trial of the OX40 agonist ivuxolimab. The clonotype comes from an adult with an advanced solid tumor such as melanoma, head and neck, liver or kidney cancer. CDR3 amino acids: CASSLRASLTDTQYF. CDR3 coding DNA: TGTGCCAGCAGCTTGCGGGCTAGCCTCACAGATACGCAGTATTTT.